These 22 T cell receptor beta chains originate from one sample sequenced in a study of T-cell memory formation after mild COVID-19. TCRdb reprocessed the 5' RACE reads with MiXCR, giving one entry per CDR3 protein. The sample yields hundreds of thousands of distinct CDR3 sequences, 20% seen once. What was sequenced was PBMCs or a T cell subset sorted from them (not recorded which). The receptors here all came from an adult woman who had mild COVID-19 (a few samples of this study predate the infection). Cell type and time point are not known.

This clonotype was detected only a few times. This chain uses TRBV7-6 with TRBJ1-1, with a weak D call TRBD1 (6 bases). CDR1 is SGHVS and CDR2 is FNYEAQ in the germline V gene. V lost 4 bases to trimming and J lost 4 bases, with 19 bases between them. This CDR3 is 16 amino acids long. CDR3 sequence: CASSSGGQGRVTEAFF. The CDR3, as DNA: TGTGCCAGCAGCTCCGGGGGGCAGGGGAGAGTCACTGAAGCTTTCTTT.

The CDR3 protein is CSARYASRDRGREAFF. The CDR3 region has the DNA TGCAGTGCTAGGTACGCGTCCCGGGACAGGGGACGGGAAGCTTTCTTT. The chain has TRBV20-1 and TRBJ1-1; 10 nucleotides match TRBD1. V lost 3 bases to trimming and J lost 8 bases; unmatched junction nucleotides: 15. CDR3 length: 16 amino acids. Germline values: CDR1 DFQATT, CDR2 SNEGSKA (reference sequence).

This chain links TRBV30 with TRBJ1-1; 9 bases align to TRBD1. The V segment lost 6 bases and the J segment 1 base; nucleotides outside the gene matches: 12. There are 16 residues in the CDR3. The V gene's germline CDR1 is GTSNPN and CDR2 SVGIG (reference sequence). CDR3 bases: TGTGCCTGCCGACCCCGGGACAGGGAAACGAACACTGAAGCTTTCTTT. Translating gives CACRPRDRETNTEAFF.

The chain joins TRBV12-3 or TRBV12-4 to TRBJ2-2; TRBD2 matches 7 bases. The trim removed 3 bases at V and 7 bases at J, leaving 5 bases unmatched. CDR3 length: 14 residues. In DNA, the CDR3 is TGTGCCAGCAGTTTCTTAGCGGGTAACGGGGAGCTGTTTTTT. Translation gives CASSFLAGNGELFF.

A few counts support this clonotype. The chain carries TRBV27 and TRBJ2-7; 8 bases line up with TRBD1. The CDR3 extends over 14 amino acids. Germline CDR1 reads MNHEY; CDR2 reads SMNVEV (reference sequence). V shed 8 bases and J 9 bases; nucleotides not matched to a gene: 15. CDR3 nucleotides: TGTGCCAGCTCACCGGGACAGGTGTTTATGATGCAGTACTTC. Translated: CASSPGQVFMMQYF.

The chain joins TRBV9 to TRBJ2-7; 8 nucleotides match TRBD2. CDR3 length: 16 residues. The germline gives CDR1 SGDLS, CDR2 YYNGEE. The V and J ends lost 3 bases and 6 bases, in that order; junction bases with no gene match: 14. The CDR3 nucleotides read TGTGCCAGCAGCGCAAGACCGGGACTAGTAAACGGCGAGCAGTACTTC. Its translation: CASSARPGLVNGEQYF.

This clonotype was seen a handful of times. This chain joins TRBV27 and TRBJ2-7; D is unclear. This CDR3 has 13 amino acids. Trimming stripped 0 bases from V and 3 bases from J, with 6 bases between. The germline V gene has CDR1 MNHEY and CDR2 SMNVEV (reference sequence). This CDR3 is CASSLSQIYEQYF. The CDR3 coding sequence is TGTGCCAGCAGTTTATCGCAGATCTACGAGCAGTACTTC.

The rearrangement uses TRBV5-6 and TRBJ1-1, with a tentative D call TRBD1 (5 bases). Trimming shortened V by 2 bases and J by 9 bases, and 14 bases separated the two germline ends. This CDR3 contains 13 residues. Germline V CDR1 and CDR2: SGHDT, YYEEEE. The CDR3 region has the DNA TGTGCCAGCAGCTTAGGGGCAGAGGATCAAGCTTTCTTT. Translation gives CASSLGAEDQAFF.

This rearrangement joins TRBV6-5 to TRBJ2-7; possible D gene TRBD1, 6 bases. V lost 0 bases and J lost 2, with 11 bases in between. The CDR3 has 15 amino acids. Germline loops: CDR1 MNHEY, CDR2 SVGAGI. CDR3 sequence: CASSYSSTGTYEQYF. The DNA for the CDR3 is TGTGCCAGCAGTTACTCTTCAACAGGGACCTACGAGCAGTACTTC.

The table lists this clonotype with a few counts. This chain connects TRBV7-9 to TRBJ2-2; D is possibly TRBD2 (6 bases). The CDR3 contains 16 residues. V gave up 0 bases and J gave up 5 bases, with 13 bases separating them. Germline loops: CDR1 SEHNR, CDR2 FQNEAQ (reference sequence). The CDR3 DNA is TGTGCCAGCAGCTTAGCGGAGGCGGGGCCTACCGGGGAGCTGTTTTTT. Translation gives CASSLAEAGPTGELFF.

CDR3 sequence reads: CASSFRAGGLKETQYF. CDR3 DNA: TGTGCCAGCAGTTTCCGAGCGGGGGGGCTGAAAGAGACCCAGTACTTC. The V gene is TRBV27, the J gene TRBJ2-5; 10 bases match TRBD2. Germline CDR1 reads MNHEY; CDR2 reads SMNVEV (reference sequence). The CDR3 runs to 16 residues. V was clipped by 3 bases and J by 3 bases; unmatched bases: 7.

This clonotype has only a few counts. V is TRBV7-9 and J is TRBJ2-1; D not resolved. CDR1 SEHNR and CDR2 FQNEAQ come from the germline V gene (reference sequence). V lost 0 bases and J lost 9, with 3 bases in between. The CDR3 has 11 residues. The CDR3 loop is CASSLAREQFF. The CDR3 nucleotides are TGTGCCAGCAGCTTAGCCCGTGAGCAGTTCTTC.

This chain links TRBV5-6 with TRBJ1-2, with 8 bases fitting TRBD1. This CDR3 comprises 15 residues. Trimming cost V 5 bases and J 3 bases; bases outside gene matches: 9. Germline CDR1 reads SGHDT; CDR2 reads YYEEEE. The CDR3 protein is CASRFRDRTHYGYTF. The CDR3 DNA reads as TGTGCCAGCAGGTTCCGGGACAGGACTCACTATGGCTACACCTTC.

In its sample, this clonotype was seen a few times. V and J are TRBV27 and TRBJ2-1; D is ambiguous. Trimming removed 2 bases at V and 8 bases at J, with 13 bases between. Germline CDR1 and CDR2: MNHEY and SMNVEV (reference sequence). CDR3 size: 14 residues. The CDR3 DNA reads TGTGCCAGCAGTTTAAATCCCCTTGCCCATGAGCAGTTCTTC. This gives the protein CASSLNPLAHEQFF.

The CDR3 spells CSASAVYGYTF. CDR3 coding DNA: TGCAGTGCTAGTGCGGTCTATGGCTACACCTTC. The chain joins TRBV20-1 to TRBJ1-2; D gene uncertain. The V gene lost 3 bases and the J gene lost 4 bases, with 6 bases spanning the gap. Germline V gene lookup returns CDR1 DFQATT and CDR2 SNEGSKA (reference sequence). The CDR3 is 11 residues long.

The sample holds a few counts of this clonotype. The chain joins TRBV5-5 to TRBJ2-7; D perhaps matches TRBD1 (5 bases). Germline V gives CDR1 SGHKS, CDR2 YYEKEE (reference sequence). V lost 0 bases, J lost 2 bases, and 12 bases lay in between. The CDR3 spans 15 residues. The CDR3 DNA is TGTGCCAGCAGCTTGGAGATCCAGGGTCCCTACGAGCAGTACTTC. Its protein is CASSLEIQGPYEQYF.

The chain combines TRBV5-1 with TRBJ2-3, with a weak D call TRBD2 (5 bases). V lost 3 bases, J lost 4 bases, and 12 bases lay in between. The CDR3 consists of 14 residues. Germline lookup yields CDR1 SGHRS and CDR2 YFSETQ. DNA of the CDR3: TGCGCCAGCAGCTCCCCGAACGGGGCAGATACGCAGTATTTT. Translating gives CASSSPNGADTQYF.

The sample holds a few counts of this clonotype. This chain links TRBV4-1 with TRBJ2-3; weak D call: TRBD1 (5 bases). This CDR3 has 18 amino acids. Germline-derived CDR1 and CDR2 are MGHRA and YSYEKL. The V end was cut by 1 base, the J end by 2 bases, with 19 bases between. CDR3 DNA: TGCGCCAGCAGCCAAGTTAGGTCTGGGCAGGGCCCCACAGATACGCAGTATTTT. Translated: CASSQVRSGQGPTDTQYF.

This clonotype was picked up a small number of times. CDR3 region: CASSPAGGPEQYF. CDR3 coding DNA: TGTGCCAGCAGCCCAGCGGGAGGGCCAGAGCAGTACTTC. This chain links TRBV7-9 with TRBJ2-7, with TRBD2 matching over 10 bases. Germline V CDR1 and CDR2: SEHNR, FQNEAQ (reference sequence). Losses at the gene ends were 5 bases for V and 7 bases for J; bases not matched to a gene: 5. The CDR3 covers 13 residues. The full variable domain, rest sourced from reference TRBV7-9 and TRBJ2-7, is DTGVSQNPRHKITKRGQNVTFRCDPISEHNRLYWYRQTLGQGPEFLTYFQNEAQLEKSRLLSDRFSAERPKGSFSTLEIQRTEQGDSAMYLCASSPAGGPEQYFGPGTRLTVT.

Many counts were recorded for this clonotype. This chain joins TRBV20-1 and TRBJ1-5; possibly TRBD1 for D (6 bases). The CDR3 sequence is 15 residues long. Per the germline V gene, CDR1 is DFQATT and CDR2 is SNEGSKA (reference sequence). With 1 base removed from V and 3 bases from J, the gap between germline ends came to 13 bases. CDR3 loop: CSARVQGLNNQPQHF. CDR3 in DNA: TGCAGTGCTAGAGTCCAGGGGCTAAACAATCAGCCCCAGCATTTT.

This clonotype was observed at least ten times. The CDR3 loop reads CASSLGTQGPRYNSPLHF. The CDR3 bases are TGTGCCAGCAGCTTAGGTACACAGGGCCCCCGCTATAATTCACCCCTCCACTTT. This chain uses TRBV7-6 with TRBJ1-6; tentatively, D is TRBD1 (6 bases). V dropped 1 base and J dropped 3 bases, with 16 bases sitting between them. Germline V CDR1 and CDR2: SGHVS, FNYEAQ. The CDR3 has 18 amino acids.

This clonotype turned up a few times. The genes are TRBV6-5 and TRBJ2-7; 9 bases are a match to TRBD2. Losses at the gene ends were 0 bases for V and 1 base for J; bases not matched to a gene: 13. CDR1 and CDR2 from the germline V gene are MNHEY and SVGAGI. This CDR3 contains 19 residues. In DNA, the CDR3 is TGTGCCAGCAGTTACTCGATGGTAGCGGGAGAGTGGATTTCCTACGAGCAGTACTTC. This codes for CASSYSMVAGEWISYEQYF.